The 5 T cell receptor beta chains listed next were all sequenced from one sample in a study of T-cell memory formation after mild COVID-19. TCRdb fed the 5' RACE reads into MiXCR, producing one record per CDR3 protein. The data contain under 700,000 distinct CDR3 sequences, around 20% of them singletons. The sequenced sample consisted of PBMCs or a T cell subset sorted from them (not recorded which). The receptors shown here come from an adult woman who had mild COVID-19 (a few samples of this study predate the infection). Cell type and time point are not known.

V and J are TRBV5-1 and TRBJ2-7; D is ambiguous. CDR3 size: 13 residues. Germline values: CDR1 SGHRS, CDR2 YFSETQ. V lost 0 bases to trimming and J lost 7 bases, with 11 bases between them. The CDR3 sequence is CASSLDGSREQYF. For the CDR3, the DNA is TGCGCCAGCAGCTTGGACGGATCCAGGGAGCAGTACTTC.

A few counts support this clonotype. V gene TRBV3-1 combines with J gene TRBJ2-6; 11 nucleotides agree with TRBD2. CDR1 and CDR2 (germline): LGHDT, YNNKEL (reference sequence). V was pared by 0 bases and J by 2 bases, with 6 bases of the junction left unmatched. CDR3 length: 19 amino acids. The CDR3 sequence is CASSQELRSGRAGANVLTF. The DNA of the CDR3 is TGTGCCAGCAGCCAAGAATTACGTAGCGGGAGGGCTGGGGCCAACGTCCTGACTTTC.

This clonotype was seen more than once but under ten times. The CDR3 DNA reads TGTGCCAGTAGTACCGGGACTAGCGGGGTCGCCTACGAGCAGTACTTC. The encoded protein is CASSTGTSGVAYEQYF. This chain connects TRBV19 to TRBJ2-7; 13 positions match TRBD2. The CDR3 extends over 16 amino acids. V shed 4 bases, J shed 2 bases, and the junction held 5 bases outside the gene matches. CDR1 and CDR2 from the germline V gene are LNHDA and SQIVND (reference sequence).

V usage is TRBV19 and J usage is TRBJ2-1; TRBD2 might be the D (5 bases). Looked up from germline, CDR1 is LNHDA and CDR2 is SQIVND (reference sequence). The CDR3 contains 13 residues. V lost 5 bases to trimming and J lost 5 bases, with 10 bases between them. This chain's CDR3 is CASSWTPHNEQFF. The CDR3 DNA follows: TGTGCCAGTAGTTGGACTCCCCACAATGAGCAGTTCTTC.

This rearrangement joins TRBV7-2 to TRBJ2-5; 15 bases map to TRBD2. CDR1 and CDR2 (germline): SGHTA, FQGNSA. The CDR3 spans 18 residues. Trimming removed 4 bases from V and 2 bases from J; junction bases left unmatched: 8. For the CDR3, the DNA is TGTGCCAGCAGCTGGGATTCCGGGACTAGCGGGAGGCAAGAGACCCAGTACTTC. Its translation: CASSWDSGTSGRQETQYF. The variable domain in full, completed from reference TRBV7-2 and TRBJ2-5, reads GAGVSQSPSNKVTEKGKDVELRCDPISGHTALYWYRQSLGQGLEFLIYFQGNSAPDKSGLPSDRFSAERTGGSVSTLTIQRTQQEDSAVYLCASSWDSGTSGRQETQYFGPGTRLLVL.